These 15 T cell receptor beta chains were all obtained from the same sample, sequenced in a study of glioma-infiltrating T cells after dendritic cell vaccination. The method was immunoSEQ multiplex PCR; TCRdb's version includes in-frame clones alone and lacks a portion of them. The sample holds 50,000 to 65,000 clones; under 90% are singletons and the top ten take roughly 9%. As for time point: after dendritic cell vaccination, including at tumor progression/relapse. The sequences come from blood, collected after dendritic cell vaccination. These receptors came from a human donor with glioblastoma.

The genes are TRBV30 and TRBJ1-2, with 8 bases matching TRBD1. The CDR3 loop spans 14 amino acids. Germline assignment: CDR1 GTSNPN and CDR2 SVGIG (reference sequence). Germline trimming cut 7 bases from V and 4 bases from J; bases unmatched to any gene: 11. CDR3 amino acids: CAYSTPGGSYGYTF. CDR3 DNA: TGTGCCTACTCCACCCCAGGGGGCTCCTATGGCTACACCTTC. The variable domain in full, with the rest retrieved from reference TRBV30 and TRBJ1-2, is SQTIHQWPATLVQPVGSPLSLECTVEGTSNPNLYWYRQAAGRGLQLLFYSVGIGQISSEVPQNLSASRPQDRQFILSSKKLLLSDSGFYLCAYSTPGGSYGYTFGSGTRLTVV.

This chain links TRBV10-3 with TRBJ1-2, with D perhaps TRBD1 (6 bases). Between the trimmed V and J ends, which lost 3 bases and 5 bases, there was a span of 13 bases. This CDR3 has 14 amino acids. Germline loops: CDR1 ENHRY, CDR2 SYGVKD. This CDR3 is CAISEEQGGYGYTF. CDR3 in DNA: TGTGCCATCAGTGAAGAACAGGGTGGATATGGCTACACCTTC.

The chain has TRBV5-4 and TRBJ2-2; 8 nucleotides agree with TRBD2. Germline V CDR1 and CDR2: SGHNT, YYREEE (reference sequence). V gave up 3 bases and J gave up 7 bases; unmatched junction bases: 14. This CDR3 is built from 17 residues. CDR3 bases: TGTGCCAGCAGCTCGGGTCGTCGGGGGGGCCAGGGCGGGGAGCTGTTTTTT. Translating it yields CASSSGRRGGQGGELFF.

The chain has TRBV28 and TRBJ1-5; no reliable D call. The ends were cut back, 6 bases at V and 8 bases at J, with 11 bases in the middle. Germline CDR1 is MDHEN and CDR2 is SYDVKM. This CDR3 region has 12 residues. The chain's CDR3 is CASRPDIEPQHF. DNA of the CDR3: TGTGCCAGCAGACCCGACATCGAGCCCCAGCATTTT.

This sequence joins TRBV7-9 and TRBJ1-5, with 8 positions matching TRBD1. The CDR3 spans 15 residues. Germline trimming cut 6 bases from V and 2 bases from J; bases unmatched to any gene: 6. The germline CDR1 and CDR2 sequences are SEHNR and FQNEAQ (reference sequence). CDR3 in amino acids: CASRDGTGGNQPQHF. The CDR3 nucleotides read TGTGCCAGCAGGGATGGGACAGGTGGCAATCAGCCCCAGCATTTT.

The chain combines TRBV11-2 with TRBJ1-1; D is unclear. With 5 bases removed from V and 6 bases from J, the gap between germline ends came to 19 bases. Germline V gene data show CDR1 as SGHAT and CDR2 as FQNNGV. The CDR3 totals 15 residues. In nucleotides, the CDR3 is TGTGCCAGCAGCCCCTCGGGCCCATTGGACTCTGAAGCTTTCTTT. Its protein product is CASSPSGPLDSEAFF.

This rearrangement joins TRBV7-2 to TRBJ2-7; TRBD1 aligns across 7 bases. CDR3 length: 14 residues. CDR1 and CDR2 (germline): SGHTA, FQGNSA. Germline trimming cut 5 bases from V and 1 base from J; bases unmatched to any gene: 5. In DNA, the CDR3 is TGTGCCAGCAGCCTAACAGGGGTTTCCTACGAGCAGTACTTC. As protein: CASSLTGVSYEQYF.

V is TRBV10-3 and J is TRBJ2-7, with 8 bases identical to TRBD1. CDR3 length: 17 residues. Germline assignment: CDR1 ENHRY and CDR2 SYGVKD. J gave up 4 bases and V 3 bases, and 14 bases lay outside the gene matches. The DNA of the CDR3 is TGTGCCATCAGTGATCCCGCGGCAGGGGGCAACTCTTACGAGCAGTACTTC. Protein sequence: CAISDPAAGGNSYEQYF.

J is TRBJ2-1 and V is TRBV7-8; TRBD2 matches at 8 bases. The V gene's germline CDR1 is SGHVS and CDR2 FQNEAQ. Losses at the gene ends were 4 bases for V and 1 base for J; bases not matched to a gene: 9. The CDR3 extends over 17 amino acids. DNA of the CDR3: TGTGCCAGCAGCTGGCTTGCCGGGGGGGCTTCCTACAATGAGCAGTTCTTC. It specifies CASSWLAGGASYNEQFF.

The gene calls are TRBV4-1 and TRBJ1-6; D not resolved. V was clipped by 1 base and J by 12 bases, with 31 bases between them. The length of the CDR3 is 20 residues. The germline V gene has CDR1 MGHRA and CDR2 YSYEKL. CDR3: CASSQVGGVPRLVTTKPLHF. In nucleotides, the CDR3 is TGCGCCAGCAGCCAAGTCGGTGGCGTCCCCCGACTTGTAACGACCAAACCCCTCCACTTT.

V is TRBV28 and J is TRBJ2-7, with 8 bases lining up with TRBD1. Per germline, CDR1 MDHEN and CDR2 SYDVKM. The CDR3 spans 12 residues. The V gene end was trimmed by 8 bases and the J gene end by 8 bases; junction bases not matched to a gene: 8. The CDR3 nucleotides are TGTGCCAGCCCTTCAGGACAGGGCCAGCAGTACTTC. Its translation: CASPSGQGQQYF.

CDR3 bases: TGTGCCAGCAGCCTACCCAAGGAGGGACCACTGTACGAGCAGTACTTC. Amino acids: CASSLPKEGPLYEQYF. The J gene is TRBJ2-7, the V gene TRBV7-8; D is possibly TRBD2 (6 bases). Deletions cut 5 bases from V and 4 bases from J, with 21 bases between. The CDR3 runs to 16 residues. The germline gives CDR1 SGHVS, CDR2 FQNEAQ.

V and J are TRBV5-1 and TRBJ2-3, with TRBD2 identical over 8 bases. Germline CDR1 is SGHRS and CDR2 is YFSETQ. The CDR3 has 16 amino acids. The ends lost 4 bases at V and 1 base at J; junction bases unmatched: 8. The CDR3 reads CASSLEGRGGTDTQYF. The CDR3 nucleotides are TGCGCCAGCAGCCTCGAGGGGCGGGGGGGCACAGATACGCAGTATTTT.

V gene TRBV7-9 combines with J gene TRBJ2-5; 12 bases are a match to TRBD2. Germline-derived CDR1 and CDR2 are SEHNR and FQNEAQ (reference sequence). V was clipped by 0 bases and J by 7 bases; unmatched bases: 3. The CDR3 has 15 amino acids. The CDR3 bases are TGTGCCAGCAGCTTAGCGACTAGCGGGGGAGGGACCCAGTACTTC. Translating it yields CASSLATSGGGTQYF.

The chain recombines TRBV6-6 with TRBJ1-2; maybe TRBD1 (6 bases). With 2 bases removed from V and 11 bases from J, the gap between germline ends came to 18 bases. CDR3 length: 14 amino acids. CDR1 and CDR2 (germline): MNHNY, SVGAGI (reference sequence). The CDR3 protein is CASSYQGTPNTYTF. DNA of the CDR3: TGTGCCAGCAGTTACCAGGGGACCCCTAATACATACACCTTC.